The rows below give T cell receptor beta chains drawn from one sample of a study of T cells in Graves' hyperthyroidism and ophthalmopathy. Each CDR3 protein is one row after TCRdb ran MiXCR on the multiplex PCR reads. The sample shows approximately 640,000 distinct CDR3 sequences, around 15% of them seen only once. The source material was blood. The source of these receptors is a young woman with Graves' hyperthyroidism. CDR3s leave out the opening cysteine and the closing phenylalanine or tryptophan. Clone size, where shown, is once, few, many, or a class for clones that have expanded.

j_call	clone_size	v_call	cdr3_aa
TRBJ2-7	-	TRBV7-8	ASSFSRSYEQY
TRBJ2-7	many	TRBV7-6	ASSLGSLSSYEQY
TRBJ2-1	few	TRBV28	ASSLNPPLTSGTYNEQF
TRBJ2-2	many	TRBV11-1	ASRSDTNTGELF
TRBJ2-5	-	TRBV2	ASSSGLAGGSRGTQY
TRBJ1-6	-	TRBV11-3	ASSLGGWGSYNSPLH
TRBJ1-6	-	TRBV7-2	ASSQRRNINSPLH
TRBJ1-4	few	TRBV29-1	SARQFNEKLF
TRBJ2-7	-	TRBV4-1	ASSQQTGLAGKISYEQY
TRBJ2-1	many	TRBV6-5	ASSYLAGGLYNEQF
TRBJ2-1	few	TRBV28	ASSSPRDRSYNEQF
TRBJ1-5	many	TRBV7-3	ASSLRQYSGKSNQPQH
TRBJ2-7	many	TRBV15	ATSSFSGAHKDREQY
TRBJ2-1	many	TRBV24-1	ATSDWPSGRDNEQF
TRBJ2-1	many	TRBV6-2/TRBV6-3	ASSYRGRGTYNEQF
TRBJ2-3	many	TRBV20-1	SASPQGVRAGTDTQY
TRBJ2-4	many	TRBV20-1	SASFRLSGLKNIQY
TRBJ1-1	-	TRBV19	ATRQGEAF
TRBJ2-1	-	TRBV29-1	SVEDTGGPFNEQF
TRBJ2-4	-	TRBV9	ASSVAGDRQGTNIQY
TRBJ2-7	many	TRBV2	ASKGTEPLYEQY
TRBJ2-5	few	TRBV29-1	SVDFRASGRAKDRETQY
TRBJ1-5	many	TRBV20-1	SAMGTGPNQPQH
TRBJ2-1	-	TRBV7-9	ASSWIRGSNEQF
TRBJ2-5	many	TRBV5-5	ASSPTGFQETQY
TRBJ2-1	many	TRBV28	ASSPPASGIYNEQF
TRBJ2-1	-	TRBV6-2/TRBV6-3	AIRSSGRAVEQF
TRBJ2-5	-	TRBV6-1	ASRPTGGFQETQY
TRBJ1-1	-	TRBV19	ASQASVNTEAF
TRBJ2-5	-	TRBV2	ASSFERGSPRGTQY
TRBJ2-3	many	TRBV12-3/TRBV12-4	ASSLWSSWREGDTQY
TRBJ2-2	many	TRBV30	AWSVLGSNTGELF
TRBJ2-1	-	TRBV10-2	ASSSGSDNEQF